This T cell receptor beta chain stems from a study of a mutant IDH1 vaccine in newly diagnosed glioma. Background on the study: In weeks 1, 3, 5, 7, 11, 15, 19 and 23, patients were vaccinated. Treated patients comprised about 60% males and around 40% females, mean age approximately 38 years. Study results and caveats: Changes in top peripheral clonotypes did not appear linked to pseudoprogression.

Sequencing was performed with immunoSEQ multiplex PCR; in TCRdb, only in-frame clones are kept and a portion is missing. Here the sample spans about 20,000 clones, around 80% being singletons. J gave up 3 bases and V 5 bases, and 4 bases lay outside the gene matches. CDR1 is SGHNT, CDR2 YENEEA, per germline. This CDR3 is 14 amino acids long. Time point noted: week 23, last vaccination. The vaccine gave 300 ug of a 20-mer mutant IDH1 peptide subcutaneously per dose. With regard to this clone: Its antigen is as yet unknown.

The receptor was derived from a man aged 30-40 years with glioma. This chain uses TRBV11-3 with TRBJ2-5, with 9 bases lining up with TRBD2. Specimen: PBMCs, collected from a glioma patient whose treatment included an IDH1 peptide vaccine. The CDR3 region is CASSATSGEETQYF. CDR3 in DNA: TGTGCCAGCAGCGCGACTAGCGGCGAAGAGACCCAGTACTTC.